Following are 5 T cell receptor beta chains from one sample sequenced in a study of cytomegalovirus exposure and HLA in healthy donors. PCR employed 60 Vbeta and 13 Jbeta primers. The table came from immunoSEQ multiplex PCR; TCRdb's copy has only in-frame clones and leaves some out. In the table there are about 96,000 clones, approximately 74% of which are singletons. The material sequenced was PBMCs. The receptors shown here come from a female donor in good health and CMV-seropositive.

The chain couples TRBV11-1 to TRBJ1-1; D is possibly TRBD1 (5 bases). The CDR3 is made up of 15 amino acids. Germline V lookup: CDR1 SGHAT, CDR2 FQDESV (reference sequence). The V gene lost 1 base and the J gene lost 0 bases, with 9 bases spanning the gap. The CDR3 DNA reads TGTGCCAGCAGCTTAGACAGGTTCATGAACACTGAAGCTTTCTTT. This gives the protein CASSLDRFMNTEAFF.

The chain employs TRBV30 and TRBJ2-5; 14 nucleotides align to TRBD2. Germline V gene lookup returns CDR1 GTSNPN and CDR2 SVGIG (reference sequence). V lost 4 bases, J lost 3 bases, and 4 bases stayed unmatched. This CDR3 region has 15 residues. CDR3 bases: TGTGCCTGGACCGCGGGACTAGCGGGGGAAGAGACCCAGTACTTC. Its protein is CAWTAGLAGEETQYF.

The chain uses TRBV4-3 and TRBJ2-6, with TRBD2 as a possible D gene (6 bases). Germline CDR1 is LGHNA and CDR2 is YSLEER. Trimming took off 0 bases at V and 2 bases at J, with 14 bases between the two ends. The CDR3 is 18 amino acids. The CDR3 bases are TGCGCCAGCAGCCAAGATCCAATGGGACTTACTGGGGCCAACGTCCTGACTTTC. This codes for CASSQDPMGLTGANVLTF.

The gene calls are TRBV28 and TRBJ2-2; TRBD1 matches at 7 bases. CDR3 length: 16 amino acids. V gave up 6 bases and J gave up 5 bases; unmatched junction bases: 12. Germline values: CDR1 MDHEN, CDR2 SYDVKM. The CDR3 nucleotides are TGTGCCAGCAGAGACAGGATAGGGGGCTCGACCGGGGAGCTGTTTTTT. Its protein product is CASRDRIGGSTGELFF.

The V call is TRBV9, the J call TRBJ1-3; perhaps TRBD1 as D (5 bases). This CDR3 has 15 residues. V lost 4 bases, J lost 7 bases, and 18 bases lay in between. CDR1 SGDLS and CDR2 YYNGEE come from the germline V gene. CDR3 in DNA: TGTGCCAGCAGCCCGCGCCGGCAGGGCGGCAACACCATATATTTT. It translates to CASSPRRQGGNTIYF.